Only a few counts were recorded for the clone carrying this TCR beta chain. This sample is part of a study of regulatory T cells in long-lasting Graves disease. CDR3 length: 15 amino acids. From germline, CDR1 is LNHDA and CDR2 SQIVND (reference sequence). Losses at the gene ends were 3 bases for V and 6 bases for J; bases not matched to a gene: 8. The time point denotes: persistent/refractory GD, antithyroid drugs over 5 years with positive TRAb. PBMC-extracted RNA yielded the TCR library. Patients met American Thyroid Association criteria for Graves' disease. Sequencing libraries for TCR beta were prepared with iRepertoire HTBI primers and Arm-PCR of CDR3 regions. Via MiXCR, TCRdb re-called the multiplex PCR reads, giving one row per CDR3 protein. The sample records fewer than 450,000 distinct CDR3 sequences, 20% to 25% being singletons.

The origin of this receptor is a female donor with Graves disease. The rearrangement joins TRBV19 to TRBJ1-1; 9 nucleotides align to TRBD1. The sample consisted of peripheral blood mononuclear cells (PBMCs), taken when the disease was refractory, from a patient treated with antithyroid drugs. The CDR3 protein is CASSIRGTGRAEAFF. CDR3 in DNA: TGTGCCAGTAGTATCCGAGGGACAGGGAGGGCTGAAGCTTTCTTT.